This section outlines one T cell receptor (beta chain) sequence together with its context. Single viable CD3+CD4+CD8-CD45RO+ cells were sorted as the memory CD4+ T cells. The germline V and J ends were trimmed by 6 bases and 5 bases, with 8 bases remaining between them. The CDR3 extends over 13 amino acids. From germline, CDR1 is SGHDN and CDR2 FVKESK. This entry comes from a study of memory CD4+ T cells and cytomegalovirus serostatus. The table came from immunoSEQ multiplex PCR; TCRdb's copy has only in-frame clones and leaves some out. The table lists approximately 46,000 clones, around 77% of them singletons.

This TCR derives from an adult in good health and CMV-seronegative. Material: memory CD4+ T cells from blood. This chain connects TRBV14 to TRBJ1-6; no firm D call. This CDR3 reads CASSALNNSPLHF. The CDR3, as DNA: TGTGCCAGCAGTGCCCTTAATAATTCACCCCTCCACTTT.